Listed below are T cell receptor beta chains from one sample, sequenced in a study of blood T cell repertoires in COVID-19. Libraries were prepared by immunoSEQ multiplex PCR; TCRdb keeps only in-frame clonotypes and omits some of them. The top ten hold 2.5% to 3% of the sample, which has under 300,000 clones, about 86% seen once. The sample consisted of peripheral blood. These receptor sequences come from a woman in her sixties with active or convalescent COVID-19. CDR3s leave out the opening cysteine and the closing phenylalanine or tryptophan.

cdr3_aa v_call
ATSREVGTGELF TRBV15
ASSLRLAGGQNEQF TRBV7-2
ASSVRVETNEKLF TRBV7-3
ASSLALALTYEQY TRBV7-2
AWSDQTHRGRGTEAF TRBV30
ASSPPAGGPNEQF TRBV18
ASSPPGLAGGNEQF TRBV6-2/TRBV6-3
ASSTGQSNYGYT TRBV19
ASSKEGQDYGYT TRBV21-1
ASIPSGGAGEQF TRBV28
ASSLGQGVTGELF TRBV7-2
ATTGLENTIY TRBV10-3
ASSLGGVYEQY TRBV7-9
ASSSGTRGEPETQY TRBV27
ASSSRQILNYGYT TRBV19
ASSPQVRAVYEQY TRBV7-2
ASSFTLQRGTSDGYT TRBV5-5
ASSTGGGSGNTIY TRBV19
ASSQVMVDTGELF TRBV3-1/TRBV3-2
ASSPSRVEETQY TRBV6-6
ASSGAVYEQY TRBV2
ASSLDYTGEAF TRBV7-2
ASRATGKRHEQY TRBV27
ASRDDRDGYT TRBV2
AWAWQALSTDTQY TRBV30
ASSHRDRVAGELF TRBV14
ASSFIEGANYGYT TRBV7-9
ASSMQGDTEAF TRBV19
ATRDRVPDNEQF TRBV19
ASRQGLFGPQH TRBV6-5
ASTVAGGANYGYT TRBV6-6
ATQGATVGANVLT TRBV19
ASSLQGNTIY TRBV7-2
ASSLPSGGRETQY TRBV19
ASSERGNPIFYSNQPQH TRBV6-1
ASSQDILGTAKLF TRBV4-3
ASSRSIQGNTEAF TRBV19
ASSNGGPHTDTQY TRBV3-1/TRBV3-2
ASSRGIGTGGKETQY TRBV3-1/TRBV3-2
ASSRSRDRVNTEAF TRBV5-6
ASSLPGALSFTEAF TRBV5-4
ASSLWGANQGSGGYT TRBV7-3
ASSAQIAGGRDTQY TRBV6-4
ASSDRVGAYEQY TRBV27
ASSTGGAKTQY TRBV6-2/TRBV6-3